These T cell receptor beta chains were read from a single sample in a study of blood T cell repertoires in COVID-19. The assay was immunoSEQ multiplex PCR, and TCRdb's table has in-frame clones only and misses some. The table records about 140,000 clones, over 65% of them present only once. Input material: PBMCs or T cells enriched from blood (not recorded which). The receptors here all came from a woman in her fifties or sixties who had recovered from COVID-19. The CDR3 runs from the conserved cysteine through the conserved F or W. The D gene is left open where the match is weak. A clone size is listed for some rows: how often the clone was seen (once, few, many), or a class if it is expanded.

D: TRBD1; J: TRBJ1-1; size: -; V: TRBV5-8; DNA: TGTGCCAGCAGCCCCCGACAGGGAAGGGACACTGAAGCTTTCTTT; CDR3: CASSPRQGRDTEAFF
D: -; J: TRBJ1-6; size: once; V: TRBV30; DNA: TGTGCCTGGAATCGTGCAGGGGCGTGGGATTCACCCCTCCACTTT; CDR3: CAWNRAGAWDSPLHF
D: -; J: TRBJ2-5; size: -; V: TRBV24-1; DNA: TGTGCCACCAGTGACTGGGACTCACTCGGGGAGACCCAGTACTTC; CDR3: CATSDWDSLGETQYF
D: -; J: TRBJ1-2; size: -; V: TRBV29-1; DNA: TGCAGCGTTGAAGATCGCGGCAGGGTACACTATGGCTACACCTTC; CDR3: CSVEDRGRVHYGYTF
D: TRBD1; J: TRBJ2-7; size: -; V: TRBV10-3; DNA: TGTGCCATCAGGCCAACGGGACAGGGGGAGTACGAGCAGTACTTC; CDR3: CAIRPTGQGEYEQYF
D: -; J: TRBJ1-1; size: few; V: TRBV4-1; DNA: TGCGCCAGCAGCCAACAACAGGGCACCTTGAACACTGAAGCTTTCTTT; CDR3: CASSQQQGTLNTEAFF
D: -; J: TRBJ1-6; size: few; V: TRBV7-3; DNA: TGTGCCAGCAGCCCTCGGACATCTCCTCATCTTATTTATAATTCACCCCTCCACTTT; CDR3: CASSPRTSPHLIYNSPLHF
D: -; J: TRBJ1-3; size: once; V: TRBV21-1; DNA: TGTGCCAGCACACCGACAGGGGAGTCTGGAAACACCATATATTTT; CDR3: CASTPTGESGNTIYF
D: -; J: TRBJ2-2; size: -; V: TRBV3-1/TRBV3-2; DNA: TGTGCCAGCAGCCAAGGGTCGGGTAGAACCGGGGAGCTGTTTTTT; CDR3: CASSQGSGRTGELFF
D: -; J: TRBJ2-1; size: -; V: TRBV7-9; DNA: TGTGCCATATTTCGGAGCTCCTACAATGAGCAGTTCTTC; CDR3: CAIFRSSYNEQFF
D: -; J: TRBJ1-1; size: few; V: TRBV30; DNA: TGTGCCTGGAGTAAGGGAGTAAGCACCGGGTATCCTGAAGCTTTCTTT; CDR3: CAWSKGVSTGYPEAFF
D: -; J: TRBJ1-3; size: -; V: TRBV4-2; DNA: TGTGCCAGCGGCTCGGGGGGAAACACCATATATTTT; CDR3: CASGSGGNTIYF
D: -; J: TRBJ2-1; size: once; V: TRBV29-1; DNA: TGCAGCGTTGAAAGGGGTGGGCAGTACAATGAGCAGTTCTTC; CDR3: CSVERGGQYNEQFF